This T cell receptor beta chain was recovered during a study of shared clonotypes between healthy human individuals. General observations from the study: Although depth was large, rarefaction showed that sequencing of the sorted subsets was incomplete.

The V gene end was trimmed by 1 base and the J gene end by 2 bases; junction bases not matched to a gene: 8. Germline CDR1 and CDR2: SGHVS and FNYEAQ. This CDR3 has 17 amino acids. As defined, naive CD8 cells were CD45RO-negative and positively selected for CCR7, with terminally differentiated effector memory CD45RA+ cells excluded. Details on this clone: No antigen is known for it.

Sequencing was performed with immunoSEQ multiplex PCR; in TCRdb, only in-frame clones are kept and a portion is missing. The table has about 2.1 million clones, 85% to 95% seen once. Sequencing used naive CD8+ T cells from PBMCs. The origin of this receptor is a man younger than 35 in good health. Some clones in this sample may be carry-over from other donors' samples. The chain couples TRBV7-6 to TRBJ2-5, with 9 bases fitting TRBD2. The CDR3 loop is CASSLGTSDRGQETQYF. CDR3 nucleotides: TGTGCCAGCAGCTTAGGGACTAGCGATAGGGGTCAAGAGACCCAGTACTTC.